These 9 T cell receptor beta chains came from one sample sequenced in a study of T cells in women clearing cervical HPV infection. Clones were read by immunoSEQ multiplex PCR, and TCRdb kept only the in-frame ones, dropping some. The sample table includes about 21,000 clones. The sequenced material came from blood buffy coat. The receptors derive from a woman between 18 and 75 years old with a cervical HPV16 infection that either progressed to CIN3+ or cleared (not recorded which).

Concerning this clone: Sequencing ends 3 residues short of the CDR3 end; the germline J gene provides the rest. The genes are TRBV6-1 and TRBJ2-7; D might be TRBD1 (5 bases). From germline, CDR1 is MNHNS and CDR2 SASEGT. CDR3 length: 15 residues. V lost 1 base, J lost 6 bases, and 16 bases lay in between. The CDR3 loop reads CASSEVGQGRVEQYF. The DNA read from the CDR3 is TGTGCCAGCAGTGAAGTGGGGCAGGGAAGGGTCGAG.

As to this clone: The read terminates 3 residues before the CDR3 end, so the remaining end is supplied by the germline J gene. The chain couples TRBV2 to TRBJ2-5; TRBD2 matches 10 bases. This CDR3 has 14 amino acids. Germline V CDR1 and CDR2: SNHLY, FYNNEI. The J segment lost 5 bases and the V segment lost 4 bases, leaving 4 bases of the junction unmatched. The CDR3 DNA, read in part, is TGTGCCAGCAGTGTAGCGGGGGGTTTGGAGACC. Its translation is CASSVAGGLET. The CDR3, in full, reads CASSVAGGLETQYF. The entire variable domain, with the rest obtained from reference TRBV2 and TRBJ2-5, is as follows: EPEVTQTPSHQVTQMGQEVILRCVPISNHLYFYWYRQILGQKVEFLVSFYNNEISEKSEIFDDQFSVERPDGSNFTLKIRSTKLEDSAMYFCASSVAGGLETQYFGPGTRLLVL.

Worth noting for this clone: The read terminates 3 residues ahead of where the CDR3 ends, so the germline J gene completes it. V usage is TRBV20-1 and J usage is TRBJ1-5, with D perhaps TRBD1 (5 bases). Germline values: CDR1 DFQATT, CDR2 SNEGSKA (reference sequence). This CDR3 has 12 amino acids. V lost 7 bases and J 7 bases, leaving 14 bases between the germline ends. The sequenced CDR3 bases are TGCAGTGTTGAGACAGAAGGCCAGCCC. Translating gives CSVETEGQP. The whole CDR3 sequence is CSVETEGQPQHF.

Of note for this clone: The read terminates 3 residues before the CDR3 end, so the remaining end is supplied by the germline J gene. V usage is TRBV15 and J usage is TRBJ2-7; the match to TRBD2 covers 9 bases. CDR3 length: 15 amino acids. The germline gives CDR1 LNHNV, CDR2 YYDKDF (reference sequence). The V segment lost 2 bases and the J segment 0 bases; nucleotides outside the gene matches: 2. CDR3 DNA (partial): TGTGCCACCAGCAGAAGCGGGAGGTACTCCTACGAG. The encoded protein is CATSRSGRYSYE. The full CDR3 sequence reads CATSRSGRYSYEQYF.

The CDR3 bases that were read are TGTGCCAGCAGGACGGGACTTCAGAGCTCCTACGAG. It codes for CASRTGLQSSYE. The full CDR3 sequence reads CASRTGLQSSYEQYF. This rearrangement joins TRBV5-6 to TRBJ2-7, with a tentative D call TRBD2 (6 bases). The read halts 3 residues ahead of the CDR3 end, with the missing end drawn from the germline J gene. Germline CDR1 is SGHDT and CDR2 is YYEEEE. CDR3 length equals 15 residues. Trimming removed 5 bases from V and 0 bases from J, with 15 bases in between. Filled out from reference TRBV5-6 and TRBJ2-7, the complete variable domain reads DAGVTQSPTHLIKTRGQQVTLRCSPKSGHDTVSWYQQALGQGPQFIFQYYEEEERQRGNFPDRFSGHQFPNYSSELNVNALLLGDSALYLCASRTGLQSSYEQYFGPGTRLTVT.

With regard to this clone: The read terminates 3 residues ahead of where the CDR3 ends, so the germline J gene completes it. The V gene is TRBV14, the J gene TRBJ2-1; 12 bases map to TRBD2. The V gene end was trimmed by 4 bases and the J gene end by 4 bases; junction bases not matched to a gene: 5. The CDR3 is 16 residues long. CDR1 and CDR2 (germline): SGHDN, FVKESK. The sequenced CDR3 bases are TGTGCCAGCAGCCGTTTCGGGACTAGCGGGTACAATGAG. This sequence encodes CASSRFGTSGYNE. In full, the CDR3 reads CASSRFGTSGYNEQFF.

CDR3 DNA, as far as it was read: TGTGCCAGCCATCCCATTTCATCCGGGGAG. It specifies CASHPISSGE. The entire CDR3 reads CASHPISSGELFF. V and J are TRBV5-6 and TRBJ2-2; D is unclear. The read ends 3 residues before the CDR3 terminus; that terminus is restored from the germline J gene. This CDR3 has 13 residues. V lost 7 bases to trimming and J lost 6 bases, with 13 bases between them. CDR1 is SGHDT and CDR2 is YYEEEE in the germline V gene.

The chain's CDR3 is CASSPGQTYQPQHF. The CDR3 bases that were read are TGTGCCAGCAGTCCTGGACAGACCTATCAGCCC. The V call is TRBV6-2 or TRBV6-3, the J call TRBJ1-5, with a possible D match to TRBD1 (6 bases). The observed sequence ends 3 residues before the CDR3 terminus, with the missing tail filled in from the germline J gene. V was pared by 5 bases and J by 5 bases, with 13 bases between. Germline values: CDR1 MNHEY, CDR2 SVGEGT. The CDR3 length is 14 residues.

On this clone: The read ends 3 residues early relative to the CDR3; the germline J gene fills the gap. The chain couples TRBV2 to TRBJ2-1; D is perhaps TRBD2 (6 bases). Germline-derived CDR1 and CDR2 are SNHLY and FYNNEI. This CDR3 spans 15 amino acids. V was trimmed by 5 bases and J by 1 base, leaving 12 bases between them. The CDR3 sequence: CASSKRVGSYNEQFF. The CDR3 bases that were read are TGTGCCAGCAGTAAGCGGGTGGGGTCCTACAATGAG.